What follows is one T cell receptor (beta chain) and its context. Its antigen is unknown. No clone much larger than this one lies a single base away; base qualities are absent. RNA was extracted using the RNeasy kit, and about 0.45 to 1 ug of the RNA was reverse transcribed with random hexamers. The immunoSEQ multiplex PCR assay, covering 54 Vbeta and 13 Jbeta segments, was used to amplify TCR beta CDR3 regions. PCR amplification bias was corrected by using a synthetic template baseline for primer optimization and computational correction. The study's own analysis went as follows. Only productive sequences were kept, with reads annotated to V, D and J genes according to IMGT and analyzed in immunoSEQ Analyzer. Clonality was calculated as one minus the Shannon entropy normalized by log2 of the number of productive unique sequences. For each patient and control, public and private clones were evaluated within the 100 most prevalent clones. Clones were defined as Susac-specific when absent from the healthy and MS cohorts, from fewer than 1,200 published viral clones and from other ImmuneACCESS disease sequences. The public sequencing data were trimmed at Q25 with fastp and processed into clonotypes with MiXCR by TCRdb, which kept only in-frame beta chains. Rows matching on CDR3 protein sequence are summarized as one entry with the most common DNA and genes. The V and J calls here are based on TCRdb, not the publication. The sample yields 120,000 or so distinct CDR3 sequences; approximately 96% were counted once. Of the sample, around 0.2% is held by the ten largest clones.

V is shortened by 3 bases, J by 1 base, and the region joining them spans 9 bases. The CDR3 runs 14 residues from the cysteine to the phenylalanine. CDR3 DNA is the only sequence kept; it has 42 bases, read in frame from the first base. The germline V gene encodes CDR1 MNHEY and CDR2 SVGAGI. The data belong to a study of CD8 T cells in Susac syndrome (dated by TCRdb to the late 2010s). Study-level background: Among the Susac syndrome patients who were sequenced, clinically active disease was present in more than 5 and clinical remission was observed in fewer than 10. Repertoire sequencing was used to test whether CD8+ T cell activation and differentiation in Susac syndrome was antigen driven. The study compared CD8+ T cell repertoire clonality among 12 healthy donors, about 14 Susac syndrome patients and roughly 16 multiple sclerosis patients. At blood withdrawal, Susac syndrome patients were therapy-naive, treated with corticosteroids (with IVIg additionally given to some), or treated with IVIg alone. Points the paper makes about the study in general: Clonal expansion was observed in Susac syndrome CD8+ repertoires, with the highest expansion in CD8+ TEMRA cells and greater expansion in clinically active than in remitting patients. In the total CD8+ and CD8+ TEMRA repertoires, approximately 17 and five Susac-specific public clones, respectively, were identified. The number of individuals in the TCR sequencing and HLA analysis was recognized as being relatively small.

Peripheral blood CD8+ and CD4+ T cells from healthy donors, Susac syndrome patients and multiple sclerosis patients were profiled using high-throughput TCR beta sequencing. Susac syndrome patients met recently defined diagnostic criteria for definite or probable disease. CD8+ TEMRA cells were enriched by FACS, while bulk CD8+ and CD4+ T cells were purified by magnetic negative isolation. Blood was collected in EDTA tubes and processed within 24 hours, with PBMCs isolated through density gradient centrifugation. PBMCs intended for TCR sequencing were cryopreserved in liquid nitrogen and were subsequently thawed in a 37 degrees C water bath. Purity of sorted or isolated CD4+, CD8+ and CD8+ TEMRA cells was at least 90%.

The V and J genes are TRBV6-5 and TRBJ2-5; the D gene is tentatively TRBD1 or TRBD2, each matching 5 bases. The sequence was collected from a human donor with Susac syndrome. Specimen: CD8+ T cells from PBMCs. Here the CDR3 is given as CASSYGGPQETQYF. The DNA sequence is TGTGCCAGCAGTTATGGGGGTCCCCAAGAGACCCAGTACTTC.